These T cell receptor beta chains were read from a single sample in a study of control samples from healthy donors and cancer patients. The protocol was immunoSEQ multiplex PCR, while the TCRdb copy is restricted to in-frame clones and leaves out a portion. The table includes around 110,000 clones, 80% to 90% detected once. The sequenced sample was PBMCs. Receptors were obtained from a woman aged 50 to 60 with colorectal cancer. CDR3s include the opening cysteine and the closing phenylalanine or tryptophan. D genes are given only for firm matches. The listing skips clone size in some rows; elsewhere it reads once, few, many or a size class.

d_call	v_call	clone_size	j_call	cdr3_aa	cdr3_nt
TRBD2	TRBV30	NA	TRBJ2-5	CAWAPGAGGETQYF	TGTGCCTGGGCGCCTGGTGCGGGAGGGGAGACCCAGTACTTC
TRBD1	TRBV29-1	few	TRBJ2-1	CSVEGGQGSYNEQFF	TGCAGCGTGGAAGGGGGACAGGGGTCCTACAATGAGCAGTTCTTC
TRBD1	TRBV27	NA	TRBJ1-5	CASRTGGNQPQHF	TGTGCCAGTAGAACAGGGGGCAATCAGCCCCAGCATTTT
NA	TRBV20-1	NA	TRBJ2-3	CSASPTPGSTDTQYF	TGCAGTGCTAGTCCGACACCCGGCAGCACAGATACGCAGTATTTT
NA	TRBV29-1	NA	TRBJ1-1	CSVVTASMNTEAFF	TGCAGCGTTGTTACAGCCTCTATGAACACTGAAGCTTTCTTT
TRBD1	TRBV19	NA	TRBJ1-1	CASTHTGGYTEAFF	TGTGCCAGTACCCACACAGGGGGCTATACTGAAGCTTTCTTT
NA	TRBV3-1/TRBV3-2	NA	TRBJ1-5	CASSQVPGKPQHF	TGTGCCAGCAGCCAAGTTCCAGGTAAGCCCCAGCATTTT
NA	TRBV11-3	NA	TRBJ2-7	CASSLGFDREQYF	TGTGCCAGCAGCTTAGGATTCGACAGAGAGCAGTACTTC
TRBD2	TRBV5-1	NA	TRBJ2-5	CASSRAGPGGGETQYF	TGCGCCAGCAGCCGAGCGGGGCCGGGAGGCGGTGAGACCCAGTACTTC
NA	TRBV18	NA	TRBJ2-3	CASSPPSSVTDTQYF	TGTGCCAGCTCACCACCGTCCTCCGTCACAGATACGCAGTATTTT
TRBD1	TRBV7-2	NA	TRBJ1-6	CASSTGTGLVLHF	TGTGCCAGCAGCACCGGGACAGGTTTGGTTCTCCACTTT
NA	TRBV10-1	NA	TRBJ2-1	CASSEVKPGGEQFF	TGCGCCAGCAGTGAGGTTAAGCCGGGGGGCGAGCAGTTCTTC
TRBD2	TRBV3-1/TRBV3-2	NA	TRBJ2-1	CASSQDYPLAETYNEQFF	TGTGCCAGCAGCCAAGATTACCCGCTAGCGGAAACCTACAATGAGCAGTTCTTC
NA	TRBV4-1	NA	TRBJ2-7	CASSREGGLSYEQYF	TGCGCCAGCAGCCGGGAAGGGGGGCTCTCCTACGAGCAGTACTTC
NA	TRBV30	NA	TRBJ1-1	CAWSVVGLNTEAFF	TGTGCCTGGAGTGTTGTGGGCCTGAACACTGAAGCTTTCTTT
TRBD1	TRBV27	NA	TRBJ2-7	CASSIRTGANEQYF	TGTGCCAGCAGTATCCGGACAGGGGCCAACGAGCAGTACTTC
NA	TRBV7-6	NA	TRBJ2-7	CASSLGPRYEQYF	TGTGCCAGCAGCTTAGGGCCAAGATACGAGCAGTACTTC
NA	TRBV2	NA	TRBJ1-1	CASSEEMSNTEAFF	TGTGCCAGCAGTGAGGAGATGTCGAACACTGAAGCTTTCTTT
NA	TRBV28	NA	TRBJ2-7	CASSTPGAGSYEQYF	TGTGCCAGCAGTACTCCGGGGGCCGGCTCCTACGAGCAGTACTTC
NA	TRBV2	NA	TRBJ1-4	CASSESMVNAEKLFF	TGTGCCAGCAGTGAAAGTATGGTTAACGCCGAAAAACTGTTTTTT
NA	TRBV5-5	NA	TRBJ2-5	CASSLRPGTLYQETQYF	TGTGCCAGCAGCTTGCGTCCCGGTACACTTTACCAAGAGACCCAGTACTTC
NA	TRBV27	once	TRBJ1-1	CASLSGNTEAFF	TGTGCCAGCCTTTCGGGGAACACTGAAGCTTTCTTT
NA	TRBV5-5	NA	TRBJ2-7	CASSLVSYEQYF	TGTGCCAGCAGCTTGGTTAGTTACGAGCAGTACTTC
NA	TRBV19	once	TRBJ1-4	CASTTGPGNEKLFF	TGTGCCAGTACAACGGGTCCGGGTAATGAAAAACTGTTTTTT